What follows are 25 T cell receptor beta chains derived from one specimen sequenced in a study of graft-versus-host responses after intestinal transplantation. Clones were read by immunoSEQ multiplex PCR, and TCRdb kept only the in-frame ones, dropping some. The sample lists about 130,000 clones, nearly 95% occurring once. Their antigen targets remain unknown. The sample in question was unstimulated CD4+ T cells sorted from spleen or lymph node cells, obtained before intestinal transplant. All receptors come from a human donor who received an intestinal transplant.

This sequence joins TRBV6-1 and TRBJ1-5; TRBD1 agrees at 8 bases. The germline V gene has CDR1 MNHNS and CDR2 SASEGT. The V and J ends lost 8 bases and 9 bases, in that order; junction bases with no gene match: 9. CDR3 length: 13 amino acids. CDR3 coding DNA: TGTGCCAGCCAAGGAACAGGGGGGTTGCCCCAGCATTTT. Its translation is CASQGTGGLPQHF.

The V and J genes are TRBV10-2 and TRBJ2-7, with D perhaps matching TRBD1 or TRBD2 (5 bases each). The V gene lost 0 bases and the J gene lost 9 bases, with 12 bases spanning the gap. Germline loops: CDR1 WSHSY, CDR2 SAAADI. The CDR3 runs to 13 residues. CDR3 sequence reads: CASSESGERGQYF. The CDR3 nucleotides are TGCGCCAGCAGTGAGTCGGGTGAGAGGGGGCAGTACTTC.

This CDR3 reads CASRDFGTSGLEETQYF. CDR3 DNA: TGTGCCAGCAGAGATTTCGGGACTAGCGGGTTGGAAGAGACCCAGTACTTC. The chain carries TRBV27 and TRBJ2-5; 12 bases are a match to TRBD2. This CDR3 is 17 amino acids long. Germline values: CDR1 MNHEY, CDR2 SMNVEV (reference sequence). After removal of 6 bases from V and 3 bases from J, the junction contained 11 bases not matched to a gene.

This sequence joins TRBV5-1 and TRBJ2-1, with 11 bases that match TRBD2. Unmatched junction bases numbered 2, after V lost 1 base and J lost 5 bases. Germline-derived CDR1 and CDR2 are SGHRS and YFSETQ. This CDR3 region has 15 residues. This CDR3 is CASSLTTSGNNEQFF. The CDR3 DNA is TGCGCCAGCAGCTTGACGACTAGCGGGAACAATGAGCAGTTCTTC.

The chain recombines TRBV28 with TRBJ2-5; D uncertain. CDR1 and CDR2 from the germline V gene are MDHEN and SYDVKM. This CDR3 comprises 14 residues. Trimming cost V 5 bases and J 5 bases, with 15 bases left between them. The CDR3: CASSELGPGETQYF. DNA of the CDR3: TGTGCCAGCAGTGAATTAGGGCCCGGGGAGACCCAGTACTTC.

The CDR3: CAWSVRTGYNSPLHF. CDR3 in DNA: TGTGCCTGGAGTGTACGGACAGGGTATAATTCACCCCTCCACTTT. V usage is TRBV30 and J usage is TRBJ1-6, with 8 bases lining up with TRBD1. This CDR3 is built from 15 residues. The V and J ends lost 0 bases and 4 bases, in that order; junction bases with no gene match: 2. CDR1 and CDR2 (germline): GTSNPN, SVGIG (reference sequence).

V is TRBV7-8 and J is TRBJ1-1, with 8 positions matching TRBD1. CDR3 length equals 15 residues. The V gene end was trimmed by 6 bases and the J gene end by 10 bases; junction bases not matched to a gene: 16. Germline loops: CDR1 SGHVS, CDR2 FQNEAQ. The CDR3 nucleotides read TGTGCCAGCAGACTTACCGGGACAGGTTATTCTCCAGCTTTCTTT. Its translation is CASRLTGTGYSPAFF.

The J gene is TRBJ2-5, the V gene TRBV10-1; D assignment may be TRBD1 or TRBD2 (7 bases each). Germline-derived CDR1 and CDR2 are WNHNN and SYGVQD (reference sequence). V was trimmed by 4 bases and J by 1 base, leaving 25 bases between them. The CDR3 contains 19 residues. The CDR3 region is CASSVKCPSGGQSQETQYF. As DNA, the CDR3 is TGCGCCAGCAGTGTCAAGTGTCCCTCGGGGGGACAGAGCCAAGAGACCCAGTACTTC.

Worth noting for this clone: Different DNA sequences within this sample yield the same CDR3. The genes are TRBV14 and TRBJ1-1; no reliable D call. Per the germline V gene, CDR1 is SGHDN and CDR2 is FVKESK. The V end was cut by 1 base, the J end by 3 bases, with 12 bases between. CDR3 length: 15 residues. CDR3: CASSQGRGWDTEAFF. The CDR3 DNA sequence: TGTGCCAGCAGCCAAGGGCGGGGTTGGGACACTGAAGCTTTCTTT.

V gene TRBV6-1 combines with J gene TRBJ2-2, with D possibly being TRBD1 (6 bases). V lost 7 bases and J lost 2, with 14 bases in between. This CDR3 region has 15 residues. Germline V gives CDR1 MNHNS, CDR2 SASEGT. The CDR3 loop is CASKRQVLNTGELFF. The CDR3 bases are TGTGCCAGCAAGAGACAGGTACTAAACACCGGGGAGCTGTTTTTT.

J is TRBJ2-7 and V is TRBV4-2; TRBD1 matches 7 bases. The V gene's germline CDR1 is LGHNA and CDR2 YNFKEQ. There are 14 residues in the CDR3. With V trimmed by 4 bases and J by 3 bases, 6 bases remained unmatched. This CDR3 reads CASSPRTGIYEQYF. The CDR3 DNA reads as TGTGCCAGCAGCCCCCGGACAGGTATCTACGAGCAGTACTTC.

The rearrangement links TRBV28 to TRBJ2-1, with D unresolved. The V end lost 7 bases, the J end lost 0 bases, and 7 bases lay between the germline ends. CDR1 MDHEN and CDR2 SYDVKM come from the germline V gene. This CDR3 is 13 amino acids long. The CDR3 DNA reads as TGTGCCAGCAAGACGGCCTCCTACAATGAGCAGTTCTTC. Protein: CASKTASYNEQFF.

The chain has TRBV5-1 and TRBJ1-5; tentative D call: TRBD1 (5 bases). V was pared by 0 bases and J by 1 base, with 8 bases between. The CDR3 contains 15 residues. Germline V lookup: CDR1 SGHRS, CDR2 YFSETQ. The DNA for the CDR3 is TGCGCCAGCAGCTTGGCAGGGATCAGCAATCAGCCCCAGCATTTT. This gives the protein CASSLAGISNQPQHF.

The V gene is TRBV19, the J gene TRBJ2-7; no definite D call. CDR1 LNHDA and CDR2 SQIVND come from the germline V gene (reference sequence). The CDR3 has 13 residues. Trimming stripped 5 bases from V and 7 bases from J, with 15 bases between. CDR3 sequence reads: CASSGTYDTEQYF. Here the CDR3 DNA reads TGTGCCAGTAGTGGAACGTACGACACGGAGCAGTACTTC.

V gene TRBV28 combines with J gene TRBJ2-1, with 7 bases fitting TRBD1. Per the germline V gene, CDR1 is MDHEN and CDR2 is SYDVKM. The length of the CDR3 is 17 residues. V dropped 3 bases and J dropped 10; count of bases not matched to a gene: 18. This chain's CDR3 is CASSFSPWDSIPPEQFF. The CDR3 DNA is TGTGCCAGCAGTTTCTCCCCGTGGGACAGTATACCCCCCGAGCAGTTCTTC.

Here the CDR3 DNA reads TGTGCCAGCAGTCCGGACCAGGGTTGGGGAGAGACCCAGTACTTC. Protein: CASSPDQGWGETQYF. V is TRBV7-9 and J is TRBJ2-5; a possible D gene is TRBD1 (5 bases). V lost 6 bases and J lost 4, with 18 bases in between. The CDR3 is made up of 15 amino acids. The germline V gene has CDR1 SEHNR and CDR2 FQNEAQ (reference sequence).

This clone was detected only once. The V gene is TRBV29-1, the J gene TRBJ2-1, with D hard to call. With 6 bases removed from V and 8 bases from J, the gap between germline ends came to 20 bases. Germline V lookup: CDR1 SQVTM, CDR2 ANQGSEA. CDR3 length: 14 residues. CDR3 amino acids: CSVQVGSWVDEQFF. CDR3 in DNA: TGCAGCGTCCAAGTGGGGTCTTGGGTGGATGAGCAGTTCTTC.

The chain has TRBV7-3 and TRBJ1-5, with 8 bases matching TRBD1. The CDR3 has 17 residues. Losses at the gene ends were 1 base for V and 4 bases for J; bases not matched to a gene: 9. The germline V gene has CDR1 SGHTA and CDR2 FQGTGA. The DNA for the CDR3 is TGTGCCAGCAGCTTAAGCGGGACAGGCGCCCTTAATCAGCCCCAGCATTTT. Its protein is CASSLSGTGALNQPQHF. The full variable domain, its missing parts supplied by reference TRBV7-3 and TRBJ1-5, is GAGVSQTPSNKVTEKGKYVELRCDPISGHTALYWYRQSLGQGPEFLIYFQGTGAADDSGLPNDRFFAVRPEGSVSTLKIQRTERGDSAVYLCASSLSGTGALNQPQHFGDGTRLSIL.

The chain recombines TRBV2 with TRBJ2-2; TRBD1 aligns across 8 bases. CDR3 length: 15 amino acids. V trimming: 7 bases; J trimming: 4 bases; junction bases outside the gene matches: 8. Germline assignment: CDR1 SNHLY and CDR2 FYNNEI. CDR3 in DNA: TGTGCCAGCAATTACGAGACAGGGGTCACCGGGGAGCTGTTTTTT. This codes for CASNYETGVTGELFF.

The chain carries TRBV6-1 and TRBJ2-7; D perhaps matches TRBD2 (5 bases). This CDR3 has 12 residues. Germline-derived CDR1 and CDR2 are MNHNS and SASEGT. The V end lost 6 bases, the J end lost 5 bases, and 11 bases lay between the germline ends. The CDR3 region has the DNA TGTGCCAGCAGACGGACTGTGCACGAGCAGTACTTC. Translating it yields CASRRTVHEQYF.

The rearrangement uses TRBV27 and TRBJ2-7; TRBD1 or TRBD2 may be the D gene (5 bases each). CDR1 MNHEY and CDR2 SMNVEV come from the germline V gene (reference sequence). The CDR3 runs to 16 residues. With 0 bases removed from V and 3 bases from J, the gap between germline ends came to 15 bases. As DNA, the CDR3 is TGTGCCAGCAGTTTATCGAGGGCAGGGTCGCTCTACGAGCAGTACTTC. This translates into CASSLSRAGSLYEQYF.

The chain joins TRBV6-5 to TRBJ1-1, with a tentative D call TRBD1 (5 bases). The germline V gene encodes CDR1 MNHEY and CDR2 SVGAGI. This CDR3 region has 15 residues. V was pared by 4 bases and J by 0 bases, with 12 bases between. The CDR3 reads CASSSSGTVNTEAFF. Here the CDR3 DNA reads TGTGCCAGCAGTTCGTCAGGGACTGTGAACACTGAAGCTTTCTTT.

The chain combines TRBV6-1 with TRBJ1-2, with D hard to call. Germline-derived CDR1 and CDR2 are MNHNS and SASEGT. There are 15 residues in the CDR3. V was trimmed by 1 base and J by 1 base, leaving 10 bases between them. The DNA for the CDR3 is TGTGCCAGCAGTGAAGTGAACATCAATAACTATGGCTACACCTTC. Amino acids: CASSEVNINNYGYTF.

The chain employs TRBV5-1 and TRBJ2-5, with D possibly TRBD1 on 5 matching bases. The CDR3 extends over 14 amino acids. The germline CDR1 and CDR2 sequences are SGHRS and YFSETQ. The V and J ends lost 3 bases and 5 bases respectively, with 14 bases between them. The CDR3, as DNA: TGCGCCAGCAGCTCAAATCAGGGAATGGAGACCCAGTACTTC. Encoded protein: CASSSNQGMETQYF.

This sequence joins TRBV5-4 and TRBJ2-5; D ambiguous. The CDR3 runs 15 residues. Trimming took 4 bases from V and 4 from J, leaving 17 bases between them. The germline CDR1 and CDR2 sequences are SGHNT and YYREEE (reference sequence). CDR3 protein: CASSRRTFPGETQYF. CDR3 nucleotides: TGTGCCAGCAGCCGTCGGACGTTTCCTGGAGAGACCCAGTACTTC.